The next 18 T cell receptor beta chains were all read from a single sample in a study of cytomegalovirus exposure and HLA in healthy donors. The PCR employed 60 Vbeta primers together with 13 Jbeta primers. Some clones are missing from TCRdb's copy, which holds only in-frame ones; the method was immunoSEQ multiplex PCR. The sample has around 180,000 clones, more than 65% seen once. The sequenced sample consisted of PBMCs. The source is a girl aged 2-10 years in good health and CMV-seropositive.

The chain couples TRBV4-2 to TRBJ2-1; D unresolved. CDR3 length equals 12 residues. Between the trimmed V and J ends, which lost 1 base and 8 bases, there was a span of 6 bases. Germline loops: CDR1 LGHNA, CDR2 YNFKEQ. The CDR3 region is CASSQGYYEQFF. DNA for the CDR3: TGTGCCAGCAGCCAAGGCTATTATGAGCAGTTCTTC.

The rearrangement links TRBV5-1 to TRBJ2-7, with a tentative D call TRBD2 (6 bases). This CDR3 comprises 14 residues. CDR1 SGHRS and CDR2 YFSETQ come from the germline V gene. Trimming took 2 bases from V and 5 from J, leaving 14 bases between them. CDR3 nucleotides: TGCGCCAGCAGCTTTGGAGGGGTTGTCCACGAGCAGTACTTC. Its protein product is CASSFGGVVHEQYF.

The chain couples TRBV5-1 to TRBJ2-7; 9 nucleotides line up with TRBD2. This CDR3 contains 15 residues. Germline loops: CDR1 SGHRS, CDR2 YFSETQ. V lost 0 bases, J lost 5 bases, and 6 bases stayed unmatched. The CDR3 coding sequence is TGCGCCAGCAGCTTGGGACTAGCGGCACGCGACGAGCAGTACTTC. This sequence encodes CASSLGLAARDEQYF. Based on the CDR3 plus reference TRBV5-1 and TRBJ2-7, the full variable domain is KAGVTQTPRYLIKTRGQQVTLSCSPISGHRSVSWYQQTPGQGLQFLFEYFSETQRNKGNFPGRFSGRQFSNSRSEMNVSTLELGDSALYLCASSLGLAARDEQYFGPGTRLTVT.

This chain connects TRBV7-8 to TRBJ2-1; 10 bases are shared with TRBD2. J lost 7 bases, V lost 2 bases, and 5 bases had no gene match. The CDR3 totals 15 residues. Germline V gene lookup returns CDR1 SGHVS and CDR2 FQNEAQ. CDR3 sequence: CASSLTRTSGNEQFF. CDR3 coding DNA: TGTGCCAGCAGCTTAACCCGGACTAGCGGTAATGAGCAGTTCTTC.

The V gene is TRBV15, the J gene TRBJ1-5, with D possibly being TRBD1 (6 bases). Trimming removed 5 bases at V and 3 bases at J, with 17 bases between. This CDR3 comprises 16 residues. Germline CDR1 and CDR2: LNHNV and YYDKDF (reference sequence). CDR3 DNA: TGTGCCACCAGCCCCCACCCCGGGACATACAATCAGCCCCAGCATTTT. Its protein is CATSPHPGTYNQPQHF.

In nucleotides, the CDR3 is TGTGCCAGCAGCTTAGTTAACAGGGCCTACGAGCAGTACTTC. Protein product: CASSLVNRAYEQYF. The gene calls are TRBV7-9 and TRBJ2-7, with a possible D match to TRBD1 (6 bases). Per germline, CDR1 SEHNR and CDR2 FQNEAQ (reference sequence). V lost 1 base and J lost 2, with 9 bases in between. CDR3 size: 14 residues. Drawing the rest from reference TRBV7-9 and TRBJ2-7, the complete variable domain is DTGVSQNPRHKITKRGQNVTFRCDPISEHNRLYWYRQTLGQGPEFLTYFQNEAQLEKSRLLSDRFSAERPKGSFSTLEIQRTEQGDSAMYLCASSLVNRAYEQYFGPGTRLTVT.

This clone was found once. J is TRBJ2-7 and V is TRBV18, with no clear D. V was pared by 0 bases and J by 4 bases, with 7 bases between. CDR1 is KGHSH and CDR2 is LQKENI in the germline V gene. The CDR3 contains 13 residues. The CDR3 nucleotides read TGTGCCAGCTCACCACCGAACGAGTACGAGCAGTACTTC. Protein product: CASSPPNEYEQYF.

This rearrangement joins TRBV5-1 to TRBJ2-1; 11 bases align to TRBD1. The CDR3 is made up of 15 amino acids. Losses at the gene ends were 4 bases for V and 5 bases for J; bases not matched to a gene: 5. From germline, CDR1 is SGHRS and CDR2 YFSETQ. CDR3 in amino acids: CASSGLDRGHNEQFF. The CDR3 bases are TGCGCCAGCAGCGGGTTGGACAGGGGGCACAATGAGCAGTTCTTC.

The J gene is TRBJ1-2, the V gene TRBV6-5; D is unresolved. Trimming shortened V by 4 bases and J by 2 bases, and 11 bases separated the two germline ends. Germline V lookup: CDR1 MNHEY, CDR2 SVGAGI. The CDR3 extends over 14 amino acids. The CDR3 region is CASSLAGSNYGYTF. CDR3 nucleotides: TGTGCCAGCAGTTTGGCGGGGTCAAACTATGGCTACACCTTC.

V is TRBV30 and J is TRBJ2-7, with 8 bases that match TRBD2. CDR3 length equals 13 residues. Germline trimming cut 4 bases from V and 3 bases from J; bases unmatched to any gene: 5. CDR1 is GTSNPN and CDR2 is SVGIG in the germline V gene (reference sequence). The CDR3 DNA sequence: TGTGCCTGGACCCCCACTAGCGGCTACGAGCAGTACTTC. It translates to CAWTPTSGYEQYF.

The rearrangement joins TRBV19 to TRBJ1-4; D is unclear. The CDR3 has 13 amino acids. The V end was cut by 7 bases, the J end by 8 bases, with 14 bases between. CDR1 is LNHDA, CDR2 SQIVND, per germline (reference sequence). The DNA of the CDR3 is TGTGCCAGTAAACGGGGAGACTGGGAAAAACTGTTTTTT. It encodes CASKRGDWEKLFF.

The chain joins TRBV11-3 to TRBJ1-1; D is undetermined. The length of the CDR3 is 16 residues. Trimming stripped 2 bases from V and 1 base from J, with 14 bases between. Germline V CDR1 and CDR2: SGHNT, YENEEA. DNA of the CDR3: TGTGCCAGCAGCTTACGGGGATACACCGAGAACACTGAAGCTTTCTTT. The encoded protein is CASSLRGYTENTEAFF. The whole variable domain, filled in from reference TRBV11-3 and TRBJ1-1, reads EAGVVQSPRYKIIEKKQPVAFWCNPISGHNTLYWYLQNLGQGPELLIRYENEEAVDDSQLPKDRFSAERLKGVDSTLKIQPAELGDSAVYLCASSLRGYTENTEAFFGQGTRLTVV.

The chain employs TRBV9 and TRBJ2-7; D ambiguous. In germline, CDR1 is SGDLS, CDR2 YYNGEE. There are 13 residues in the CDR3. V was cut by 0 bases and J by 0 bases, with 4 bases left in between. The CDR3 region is CASSVEPSYEQYF. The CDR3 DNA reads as TGTGCCAGCAGCGTAGAGCCCTCCTACGAGCAGTACTTC.

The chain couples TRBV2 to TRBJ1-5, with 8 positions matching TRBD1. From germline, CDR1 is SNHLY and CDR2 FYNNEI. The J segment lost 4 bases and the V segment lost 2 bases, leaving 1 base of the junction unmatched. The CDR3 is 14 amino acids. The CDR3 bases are TGTGCCAGCAGTGAAAGACAGGGGAATCAGCCCCAGCATTTT. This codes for CASSERQGNQPQHF.

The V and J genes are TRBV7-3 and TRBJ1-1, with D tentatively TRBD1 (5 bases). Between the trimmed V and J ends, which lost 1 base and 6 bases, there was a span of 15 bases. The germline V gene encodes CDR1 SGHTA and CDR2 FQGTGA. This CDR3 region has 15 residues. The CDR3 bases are TGTGCCAGCAGCTTAAATCGGGGCGCGGGGTCTGAAGCTTTCTTT. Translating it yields CASSLNRGAGSEAFF.

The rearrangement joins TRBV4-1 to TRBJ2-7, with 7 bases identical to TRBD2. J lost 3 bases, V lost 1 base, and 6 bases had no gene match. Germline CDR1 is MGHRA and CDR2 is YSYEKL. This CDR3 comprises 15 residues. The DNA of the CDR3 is TGCGCCAGCAGCCAAGCCCGACTAGCCGGCTACGAGCAGTACTTC. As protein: CASSQARLAGYEQYF.

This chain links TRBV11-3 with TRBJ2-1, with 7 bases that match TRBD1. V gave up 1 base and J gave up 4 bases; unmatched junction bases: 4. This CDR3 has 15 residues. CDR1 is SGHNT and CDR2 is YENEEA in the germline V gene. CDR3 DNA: TGTGCCAGCAGCTTAGGCAGGGGGTCTTACAATGAGCAGTTCTTC. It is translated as CASSLGRGSYNEQFF.

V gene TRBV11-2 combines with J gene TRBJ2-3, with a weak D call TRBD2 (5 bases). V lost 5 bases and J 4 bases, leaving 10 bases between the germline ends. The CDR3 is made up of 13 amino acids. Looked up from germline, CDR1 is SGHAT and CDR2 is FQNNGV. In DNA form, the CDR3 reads TGTGCCAGCAGCCTCGCTAGCTCAGATACGCAGTATTTT. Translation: CASSLASSDTQYF. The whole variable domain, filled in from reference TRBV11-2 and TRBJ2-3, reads EAGVAQSPRYKIIEKRQSVAFWCNPISGHATLYWYQQILGQGPKLLIQFQNNGVVDDSQLPKDRFSAERLKGVDSTLKIQPAKLEDSAVYLCASSLASSDTQYFGPGTRLTVL.